A single sample gave rise to the 26 T cell receptor beta chains below, sequenced in a study of shared clonotypes between healthy human individuals. Some clones are missing from TCRdb's copy, which holds only in-frame ones; the method was immunoSEQ multiplex PCR. The profile shows approximately 980,000 clones, 70% to 85% of them singletons. The sequencing sample was made of memory CD4+ T cells sorted from blood. The subset here: CD45RA-negative fraction. The receptors stem from a man younger than 30 in good health.

The chain has TRBV6-1 and TRBJ2-7; D is ambiguous. Between the trimmed V and J ends, which lost 2 bases and 6 bases, there was a span of 8 bases. The CDR3 totals 12 residues. Germline-derived CDR1 and CDR2 are MNHNS and SASEGT. The DNA for the CDR3 is TGTGCCAGCAGTGAAAACATTGGCGAGCAGTACTTC. This codes for CASSENIGEQYF.

About this clone: Within the sample, other DNA sequences also encode this same CDR3. This chain uses TRBV25-1 with TRBJ2-3; D gene uncertain. Trimming cost V 5 bases and J 1 base, with 1 base left between them. Looked up from germline, CDR1 is MGHDK and CDR2 is SYGVNS. This CDR3 comprises 11 residues. The DNA of the CDR3 is TGTGCCAGCAGTCGCACAGATACGCAGTATTTT. Translated, it gives CASSRTDTQYF.

Only a few counts were recorded for this clone. The sample has other DNA sequences that encode this CDR3 too. The V call is TRBV5-1, the J call TRBJ2-3, with 12 bases identical to TRBD2. The CDR3 has 16 amino acids. Germline V gene data show CDR1 as SGHRS and CDR2 as YFSETQ. V shed 2 bases, J shed 1 base, and the junction held 2 bases outside the gene matches. The DNA for the CDR3 is TGCGCCAGCAGCTTACGACTAGCGGGAGGCACAGATACGCAGTATTTT. It yields the protein CASSLRLAGGTDTQYF. Complete variable domain (other parts from reference TRBV5-1 and TRBJ2-3): KAGVTQTPRYLIKTRGQQVTLSCSPISGHRSVSWYQQTPGQGLQFLFEYFSETQRNKGNFPGRFSGRQFSNSRSEMNVSTLELGDSALYLCASSLRLAGGTDTQYFGPGTRLTVL.

This clone was seen only once. This chain uses TRBV6-6 with TRBJ1-5; D is possibly TRBD1 (5 bases). The CDR3 contains 13 residues. Germline loops: CDR1 MNHNY, CDR2 SVGAGI (reference sequence). Trimming removed 2 bases at V and 6 bases at J, with 8 bases between. The CDR3 DNA reads as TGTGCCAGCAGTTACAGGGGTGCTCAGCCCCAGCATTTT. Translation gives CASSYRGAQPQHF.

The sample holds a few counts of this clone. The chain joins TRBV5-1 to TRBJ1-5, with 10 bases lining up with TRBD1. V was pared by 5 bases and J by 7 bases, with 6 bases of the junction left unmatched. CDR3 length equals 14 residues. CDR1 and CDR2 from the germline V gene are SGHRS and YFSETQ. This CDR3 reads CASRRGTGDQPQHF. Here the CDR3 DNA reads TGCGCCAGCAGGAGGGGGACAGGGGACCAGCCCCAGCATTTT.

The chain has TRBV7-2 and TRBJ2-1; weak D call: TRBD2 (6 bases). The CDR3 loop spans 17 amino acids. V lost 0 bases and J 0 bases, leaving 12 bases between the germline ends. Germline assignment: CDR1 SGHTA and CDR2 FQGNSA. The CDR3 sequence: CASSLAASVSSYNEQFF. In DNA, the CDR3 is TGTGCCAGCAGCTTAGCGGCTAGCGTGAGCTCCTACAATGAGCAGTTCTTC.

This clone has just a few counts. The CDR3 sequence: CASSQDQGSGNTIYF. The CDR3 nucleotides are TGTGCCAGCAGCCAAGACCAGGGCTCTGGAAACACCATATATTTT. V is TRBV4-2 and J is TRBJ1-3; D perhaps matches TRBD1 (5 bases). Germline values: CDR1 LGHNA, CDR2 YNFKEQ. Trimming left V 0 bases short and J 0 bases short, with 6 bases between. The CDR3 consists of 15 residues.

This clone was observed a handful of times. This chain joins TRBV7-3 and TRBJ2-6; D remains ambiguous. This CDR3 is 15 amino acids long. Germline CDR1 and CDR2: SGHTA and FQGTGA. V was trimmed by 1 base and J by 2 bases, leaving 6 bases between them. In DNA form, the CDR3 reads TGTGCCAGCAGCTTAATTGGGGCTGGGGCCAACGTCCTGACTTTC. Translating gives CASSLIGAGANVLTF.

The chain combines TRBV4-2 with TRBJ2-5, with TRBD2 identical over 8 bases. Losses at the gene ends were 0 bases for V and 1 base for J; bases not matched to a gene: 7. The germline V gene has CDR1 LGHNA and CDR2 YNFKEQ. The CDR3 extends over 17 amino acids. CDR3 in DNA: TGTGCCAGCAGCCAAGATGGTAATAGCGGGGTCCAAGAGACCCAGTACTTC. This gives the protein CASSQDGNSGVQETQYF.

The chain is built from TRBV30 and TRBJ1-6, with a tentative D call TRBD1 (5 bases). V lost 5 bases to trimming and J lost 6 bases, with 5 bases between them. The CDR3 runs 11 residues. The germline gives CDR1 GTSNPN, CDR2 SVGIG (reference sequence). The CDR3 DNA is TGTGCCTGGGACAGTAATTCACCCCTCCACTTT. Protein product: CAWDSNSPLHF. The full variable domain, its missing parts supplied by reference TRBV30 and TRBJ1-6, is SQTIHQWPATLVQPVGSPLSLECTVEGTSNPNLYWYRQAAGRGLQLLFYSVGIGQISSEVPQNLSASRPQDRQFILSSKKLLLSDSGFYLCAWDSNSPLHFGNGTRLTVT.

The chain couples TRBV10-3 to TRBJ1-1, with 7 positions matching TRBD1. The germline V gene encodes CDR1 ENHRY and CDR2 SYGVKD. The trim removed 10 bases at V and 3 bases at J, leaving 8 bases unmatched. CDR3 length: 13 amino acids. CDR3 bases: TGTGCCACCAGGGGGGGCCAGGACACTGAAGCTTTCTTT. It specifies CATRGGQDTEAFF.

The chain joins TRBV29-1 to TRBJ2-7; 11 nucleotides align to TRBD2. The CDR3 is 14 amino acids. Germline CDR1 and CDR2: SQVTM and ANQGSEA. Trimming cost V 6 bases and J 5 bases; bases outside gene matches: 9. The CDR3 here is CSVLLAGEIHEQYF. CDR3 DNA: TGCAGCGTCCTACTAGCGGGAGAGATCCACGAGCAGTACTTC.

The gene calls are TRBV6-1 and TRBJ2-5; 7 positions agree with TRBD1. Losses at the gene ends were 1 base for V and 5 bases for J; bases not matched to a gene: 13. CDR3 length: 17 residues. Germline V gene sequence: CDR1 MNHNS, CDR2 SASEGT. The CDR3 protein is CASSEGPGTVGWETQYF. The CDR3 nucleotides are TGTGCCAGCAGTGAAGGCCCCGGGACAGTGGGTTGGGAGACCCAGTACTTC.

The table lists this clone with a few counts. Germline and junction disagree at one end, which may indicate a read error. The chain carries TRBV20-1 and TRBJ1-1; D may be TRBD1 (5 bases). This CDR3 is built from 11 residues. CDR1 DFQATT and CDR2 SNEGSKA come from the germline V gene (reference sequence). This chain's CDR3 is CSARDSREGFF. The CDR3 nucleotides are TGCAGTGCTAGAGATTCCAGGGAAGGTTTCTTT.

The chain couples TRBV6-1 to TRBJ1-5; D is ambiguous. The CDR3 is 14 residues long. The V and J ends lost 2 bases and 14 bases respectively, with 19 bases between them. The germline CDR1 and CDR2 sequences are MNHNS and SASEGT. The chain's CDR3 is CASSEFLLPRREHF. The CDR3 DNA is TGTGCCAGCAGTGAATTTCTTCTCCCGCGAAGAGAGCATTTT.

V gene TRBV29-1 combines with J gene TRBJ1-1, with D hard to call. CDR1 is SQVTM, CDR2 ANQGSEA, per germline. V dropped 1 base and J dropped 10 bases, with 16 bases sitting between them. The CDR3 is made up of 13 amino acids. The DNA of the CDR3 is TGCAGCGTTGAAGTGAACACGGGAAAGGCAGCTTTCTTT. As protein: CSVEVNTGKAAFF.

The rearrangement links TRBV21-1 to TRBJ2-7; TRBD2 is the table's D call and was not checked against the DNA. TRBV21-1 is tagged as a pseudogene. There are 16 residues in the CDR3. The CDR3 spells CAKALNRTNEIYEQYF. The CDR3 DNA is TGTGCCAAAGCATTGAATAGGACTAACGAGATCTACGAGCAGTACTTC.

This clone was recorded once. It is unclear where the CDR3 begins or ends on the DNA, so no DNA is shown, and the CDR3 is as TCRdb lists it. V gene TRBV1 combines with J gene TRBJ2-7. TRBV1 is termed a pseudogene. The CDR3 contains 16 residues when both ends are counted. The CDR3 loop is CTSSQAFGSGSYEQYF.

The gene calls are TRBV2 and TRBJ1-4; 10 nucleotides match TRBD1. The V and J ends lost 6 bases and 7 bases, in that order; junction bases with no gene match: 5. The CDR3 runs 14 residues. CDR1 is SNHLY and CDR2 is FYNNEI in the germline V gene. The DNA for the CDR3 is TGTGCCAGCAGGCAGACAGGGGGCGGTGAAAAACTGTTTTTT. This codes for CASRQTGGGEKLFF.

This clone has just a few counts. This chain joins TRBV27 and TRBJ2-1; D gene ambiguous. The CDR3 is 15 amino acids. Trimming cost V 6 bases and J 0 bases, with 12 bases left between them. Germline V gene sequence: CDR1 MNHEY, CDR2 SMNVEV (reference sequence). The CDR3 reads CASSKLASSYNEQFF. The CDR3 region has the DNA TGTGCCAGCAGCAAACTGGCCAGCTCCTACAATGAGCAGTTCTTC.

V is TRBV6-1 and J is TRBJ1-2, with no clear D. CDR3 length equals 11 residues. The germline gives CDR1 MNHNS, CDR2 SASEGT. Trimming removed 7 bases at V and 1 base at J, with 4 bases between. The CDR3 spells CASMFNYGYTF. The CDR3 DNA follows: TGTGCCAGCATGTTTAACTATGGCTACACCTTC.

This clone was detected once. The V gene is TRBV19, the J gene TRBJ2-3; D perhaps matches TRBD1 (5 bases). There are 15 residues in the CDR3. Trimming cost V 2 bases and J 2 bases, with 11 bases left between them. Germline V gene data show CDR1 as LNHDA and CDR2 as SQIVND (reference sequence). Here the CDR3 DNA reads TGTGCCAGTAGTATACAGGGCAGGGACACAGATACGCAGTATTTT. It specifies CASSIQGRDTDTQYF.

This clone was recorded many times. At the DNA level, this CDR3 is encoded by other sequences in the same sample as well. CDR3 nucleotides: TGCGCCAGCAGCTTGGCCGGGACGGCGAACTATGGCTACACCTTC. It encodes CASSLAGTANYGYTF. The chain is built from TRBV5-1 and TRBJ1-2; a weak D match, TRBD1 (5 bases). This CDR3 spans 15 amino acids. Trimming stripped 0 bases from V and 2 bases from J, with 11 bases between. The germline V gene encodes CDR1 SGHRS and CDR2 YFSETQ.

The chain recombines TRBV6-6 with TRBJ1-4, with unresolved D. This CDR3 has 12 amino acids. V was trimmed by 6 bases and J by 7 bases, leaving 9 bases between them. Germline values: CDR1 MNHNY, CDR2 SVGAGI (reference sequence). The CDR3 loop is CASRLVGEKLFF. The CDR3, as DNA: TGTGCCAGCAGGCTGGTCGGTGAAAAACTGTTTTTT.

The chain has TRBV18 and TRBJ2-5; perhaps D is TRBD1 or TRBD2 (5 bases each). V was trimmed by 10 bases and J by 5 bases, leaving 23 bases between them. Germline CDR1 and CDR2: KGHSH and LQKENI. This CDR3 is built from 15 residues. DNA for the CDR3: TGTGCCAACTCCCGAGGGGCAGGGATAATGGAGACCCAGTACTTC. Translation gives CANSRGAGIMETQYF. Using reference TRBV18 and TRBJ2-5 for the parts outside the CDR3, the full variable domain is NAGVMQNPRHLVRRRGQEARLRCSPMKGHSHVYWYRQLPEEGLKFMVYLQKENIIDESGMPKERFSAEFPKEGPSILRIQQVVRGDSAAYFCANSRGAGIMETQYFGPGTRLLVL.

The chain is built from TRBV5-1 and TRBJ2-1, with D perhaps TRBD1 (5 bases). The CDR3 is 12 residues long. Germline CDR1 is SGHRS and CDR2 is YFSETQ. The germline V and J ends were trimmed by 3 bases and 8 bases, with 9 bases remaining between them. The CDR3 bases are TGCGCCAGCAGCTGGCAGGGTGATGAGCAGTTCTTC. It specifies CASSWQGDEQFF.